Shown below are 6 T cell receptor beta chains from a single sample sequenced in a study of blood T cells in healthy people across ages. With a J-beta primer mix and a sample-barcoded 5' primer, a second PCR ran about 7 to 11 cycles. TCRdb re-derived calls from the 5' RACE reads in MiXCR, one entry per CDR3 protein. The data show about 680,000 distinct CDR3 sequences, roughly 50% seen once. Sequenced material: blood. All receptors derive from a woman aged 55-69 years in good health.

The V and J genes are TRBV5-1 and TRBJ1-2; 8 positions match TRBD1. This CDR3 is built from 15 residues. The germline CDR1 and CDR2 sequences are SGHRS and YFSETQ. The V segment lost 2 bases and the J segment 4 bases; nucleotides outside the gene matches: 7. The CDR3 bases are TGCGCCAGCAGCTTAACCGGGACAGGTATCTATGGCTACACCTTC. The encoded protein is CASSLTGTGIYGYTF.

This clonotype was counted between two and nine times. This rearrangement joins TRBV11-2 to TRBJ2-5, with TRBD1 matching over 7 bases. The CDR3 is 13 residues long. The trim removed 3 bases at V and 8 bases at J, leaving 6 bases unmatched. Germline loops: CDR1 SGHAT, CDR2 FQNNGV. The CDR3 sequence is CASSLDRTVTQYF. The DNA for the CDR3 is TGTGCCAGCAGCTTGGACAGGACCGTTACCCAGTACTTC.

This sequence joins TRBV15 and TRBJ2-1; tentatively, D is TRBD2 (6 bases). The germline V and J ends were trimmed by 4 bases and 8 bases, with 15 bases remaining between them. Germline V gives CDR1 LNHNV, CDR2 YYDKDF (reference sequence). CDR3 length: 14 residues. CDR3 in amino acids: CATSIRLDSDEQFF. The DNA of the CDR3 is TGTGCCACCAGCATCCGACTAGATAGCGATGAGCAGTTCTTC. Full variable domain (rest looked up from reference TRBV15 and TRBJ2-1): DAMVIQNPRYQVTQFGKPVTLSCSQTLNHNVMYWYQQKSSQAPKLLFHYYDKDFNNEADTPDNFQSRRPNTSFCFLDIRSPGLGDTAMYLCATSIRLDSDEQFFGPGTRLTVL.

The rearrangement joins TRBV7-9 to TRBJ2-1; D is ambiguous. Germline-derived CDR1 and CDR2 are SEHNR and FQNEAQ (reference sequence). Trimming took 1 base from V and 6 from J, leaving 10 bases between them. The CDR3 has 14 residues. CDR3 sequence: CASSLDLGSNEQFF. The CDR3 DNA reads as TGTGCCAGCAGCTTAGATCTGGGCTCCAATGAGCAGTTCTTC. The whole variable domain, remainder taken from reference TRBV7-9 and TRBJ2-1, is DTGVSQNPRHKITKRGQNVTFRCDPISEHNRLYWYRQTLGQGPEFLTYFQNEAQLEKSRLLSDRFSAERPKGSFSTLEIQRTEQGDSAMYLCASSLDLGSNEQFFGPGTRLTVL.

This clonotype was found a few times. V and J are TRBV2 and TRBJ1-5; 7 bases are a match to TRBD1. This CDR3 is built from 13 residues. Trimming at V came to 5 bases and at J to 7 bases, leaving 5 bases not matched to a gene. CDR1 and CDR2 from the germline V gene are SNHLY and FYNNEI. The CDR3 DNA is TGTGCCAGCAGTAGGGACAGTCACCAGCCCCAGCATTTT. It specifies CASSRDSHQPQHF.

Only one count was recorded for this clonotype. This CDR3 is CASSFGASALTDTQYF. The CDR3 nucleotides read TGTGCCAGCAGTTTTGGGGCCAGCGCCCTCACAGATACGCAGTATTTT. This chain connects TRBV12-3 or TRBV12-4 to TRBJ2-3, with D possibly being TRBD1 (5 bases). Trimming took 3 bases from V and 2 from J, leaving 15 bases between them. The CDR3 has 16 amino acids.